Following are 22 T cell receptor beta chains from one sample sequenced in a study of blood T cell repertoires in COVID-19. The method was immunoSEQ multiplex PCR; TCRdb's version includes in-frame clones alone and lacks a portion of them. The table has a few hundred thousand clones, roughly nine tenths seen once. The specimen sequenced was peripheral blood. The receptors were gathered from a man aged 35 to 55 who had recovered from COVID-19.

Concerning this clone itself: This same CDR3 is encoded by further DNA sequences in the sample. This chain uses TRBV11-3 with TRBJ2-2; D remains unclear. Germline V lookup: CDR1 SGHNT, CDR2 YENEEA. This CDR3 spans 13 amino acids. The ends were cut back, 2 bases at V and 4 bases at J, with 5 bases in the middle. CDR3 nucleotides: TGTGCCAGCAGCTTAACGGGCACCGGGGAGCTGTTTTTT. Protein: CASSLTGTGELFF.

The chain links TRBV23-1 to TRBJ1-6, with 9 bases that match TRBD1. TRBV23-1 is labeled an ORF, and its function is uncertain. With V trimmed by 9 bases and J by 10 bases, 10 bases remained unmatched. There are 14 residues in the CDR3. The CDR3 nucleotides are TGCGCCAGGCTTGAGCGGGACAGGGAATCACCCCTCCACTTT. Translating it yields CARLERDRESPLHF.

The chain links TRBV9 to TRBJ2-7; 7 nucleotides align to TRBD1. Germline values: CDR1 SGDLS, CDR2 YYNGEE. V dropped 0 bases and J dropped 4; count of bases not matched to a gene: 4. This CDR3 has 14 amino acids. CDR3 nucleotide sequence: TGTGCCAGCAGCGTAGGACAGGGAACATACGAGCAGTACTTC. Its translation is CASSVGQGTYEQYF.

The chain uses TRBV11-2 and TRBJ2-5; 9 bases map to TRBD2. V shed 5 bases and J 5 bases; nucleotides not matched to a gene: 9. Per germline, CDR1 SGHAT and CDR2 FQNNGV. The CDR3 contains 15 residues. The DNA of the CDR3 is TGTGCCAGCAGCCTACAGCGGGAGGAGGGGGAGACCCAGTACTTC. Protein: CASSLQREEGETQYF.

The genes are TRBV7-2 and TRBJ2-1, with 7 positions matching TRBD2. The germline V gene encodes CDR1 SGHTA and CDR2 FQGNSA. This CDR3 comprises 14 residues. J gave up 4 bases and V 5 bases, and 5 bases lay outside the gene matches. The CDR3 DNA is TGTGCCAGCAGCACTCGGACTAGTTACAATGAGCAGTTCTTC. Its protein product is CASSTRTSYNEQFF.

The chain uses TRBV6-5 and TRBJ1-4; possible D gene TRBD1, 6 bases. The germline gives CDR1 MNHEY, CDR2 SVGAGI. V was shortened by 0 bases and J by 8 bases, with 13 bases between the two germline ends. The CDR3 sequence is 15 residues long. The CDR3 coding sequence is TGTGCCAGCAGTTACTCGAGGTACAGGGAGGAAAAACTGTTTTTT. Translated, it gives CASSYSRYREEKLFF.

V is TRBV12-5 and J is TRBJ2-3; 16 bases align to TRBD2. With 5 bases clipped from V and 4 bases from J, the junction kept 6 bases outside the gene matches. The CDR3 runs 17 residues. From germline, CDR1 is LGHNT and CDR2 FRNRAP. CDR3 amino acids: CASGGTSGGVRADTQYF. The CDR3 bases are TGTGCTAGTGGTGGGACTAGCGGGGGGGTTAGGGCAGATACGCAGTATTTT.

The V gene is TRBV5-1, the J gene TRBJ2-7; TRBD2 aligns across 8 bases. The V segment lost 2 bases and the J segment 2 bases; nucleotides outside the gene matches: 3. This CDR3 region has 14 residues. Germline V lookup: CDR1 SGHRS, CDR2 YFSETQ. As DNA, the CDR3 is TGCGCCAGCAGCTTTGCGGGGGGACCCTACGAGCAGTACTTC. Protein product: CASSFAGGPYEQYF.

The V gene is TRBV30, the J gene TRBJ1-4; 9 nucleotides line up with TRBD1. CDR1 is GTSNPN, CDR2 SVGIG, per germline (reference sequence). This CDR3 spans 13 amino acids. The V gene end was trimmed by 8 bases and the J gene end by 7 bases; junction bases not matched to a gene: 8. Here the CDR3 reads CAGPGQGPEKLFF. The CDR3 region has the DNA TGTGCCGGACCGGGACAGGGACCTGAAAAACTGTTTTTT.

In regard to this clone: At one end, the junction sequence differs from germline, possibly due to a read error. V usage is TRBV3-1 (or the pseudogene TRBV3-2) and J usage is TRBJ2-1; 15 positions agree with TRBD2. This CDR3 has 16 residues. The V gene's germline CDR1 is LGHDT and CDR2 YNNKEL (reference sequence). The CDR3 is CASSQGIGLAGGPMIF. CDR3 nucleotide sequence: TGTGCCAGCAGCCAGGGAATCGGACTAGCGGGAGGGCCGATGATCTTC.

The chain couples TRBV11-2 to TRBJ2-3, with 8 bases fitting TRBD2. The CDR3 spans 17 residues. V trimming: 1 base; J trimming: 4 bases; junction bases outside the gene matches: 10. Germline V gene sequence: CDR1 SGHAT, CDR2 FQNNGV. CDR3 residues: CASSLGSGGPAPDTQYF. DNA of the CDR3: TGTGCCAGCAGCTTAGGAAGCGGGGGTCCCGCGCCAGATACGCAGTATTTT.

The J gene is TRBJ2-7, the V gene TRBV19; the match to TRBD1 covers 7 bases. The CDR3 runs 12 residues. V was pared by 4 bases and J by 6 bases, with 3 bases of the junction left unmatched. Per germline, CDR1 LNHDA and CDR2 SQIVND (reference sequence). DNA for the CDR3: TGTGCCAGTAGTACAGGGGGAATCGAGCAGTACTTC. This sequence encodes CASSTGGIEQYF.

J is TRBJ2-4 and V is TRBV4-1; 14 bases fit TRBD2. This CDR3 contains 18 residues. The V gene end was trimmed by 6 bases and the J gene end by 0 bases; junction bases not matched to a gene: 7. The germline gives CDR1 MGHRA, CDR2 YSYEKL. The CDR3 loop reads CASSTGLAGESAKNIQYF. The CDR3 DNA follows: TGCGCCAGCAGTACGGGACTAGCGGGGGAATCAGCCAAAAACATTCAGTACTTC.

The chain employs TRBV19 and TRBJ2-2; 8 bases line up with TRBD2. Germline CDR1 and CDR2: LNHDA and SQIVND (reference sequence). Trimming removed 7 bases from V and 1 base from J; junction bases left unmatched: 8. The CDR3 consists of 16 residues. The CDR3 sequence is CASTMLAGMNTGELFF. The CDR3 bases are TGTGCCAGTACTATGCTAGCGGGCATGAACACCGGGGAGCTGTTTTTT.

The table lists this clone with a count of one. The chain recombines TRBV3-1 (or the pseudogene TRBV3-2) with TRBJ2-5; D gene ambiguous. The CDR3 covers 15 residues. Deletions cut 1 base from V and 4 bases from J, with 13 bases between. CDR1 is LGHDT and CDR2 is YNNKEL in the germline V gene (reference sequence). The CDR3 DNA is TGTGCCAGCAGCCAAGGGGCCGTCCCCGGAGAGACCCAGTACTTC. This codes for CASSQGAVPGETQYF.

The rearrangement links TRBV5-6 to TRBJ2-3, with TRBD1 identical over 7 bases. The germline CDR1 and CDR2 sequences are SGHDT and YYEEEE. The length of the CDR3 is 16 residues. Germline trimming cut 3 bases from V and 2 bases from J; bases unmatched to any gene: 9. CDR3 sequence (DNA): TGTGCCAGCAGCTACCCGGACAGGAGAAACACAGATACGCAGTATTTT. Amino acid sequence: CASSYPDRRNTDTQYF.

This sequence joins TRBV6-6 and TRBJ1-1, with no clear D. CDR3 length equals 13 residues. Trimming shortened V by 0 bases and J by 10 bases, and 12 bases separated the two germline ends. CDR1 is MNHNY and CDR2 is SVGAGI in the germline V gene (reference sequence). The CDR3 region has the DNA TGTGCCAGCAGTTACTCCTACGTGGGCAGAGCTTTCTTT. Encoded protein: CASSYSYVGRAFF.

The gene calls are TRBV13 and TRBJ1-2; tentative D call: TRBD1 (6 bases). Trimming took off 5 bases at V and 4 bases at J, with 17 bases between the two ends. Germline loops: CDR1 PRHDT, CDR2 FYEKMQ (reference sequence). The CDR3 runs to 15 residues. The chain's CDR3 is CASSRFRGVGYGYTF. The DNA for the CDR3 is TGTGCCAGCAGCCGATTCAGGGGAGTTGGCTATGGCTACACCTTC.

This clone has a handful of counts. The V call is TRBV11-2, the J call TRBJ2-7; TRBD2 agrees at 8 bases. Germline V gene data show CDR1 as SGHAT and CDR2 as FQNNGV. The CDR3 runs to 17 residues. The J segment lost 5 bases and the V segment lost 0 bases, leaving 12 bases of the junction unmatched. The CDR3: CASSLDVGIAGPHEQYF. The CDR3 DNA reads as TGTGCCAGCAGCTTAGATGTCGGGATAGCGGGACCCCACGAGCAGTACTTC.

The chain links TRBV5-1 to TRBJ2-5, with TRBD2 as a possible D gene (7 bases). The CDR3 consists of 19 residues. The V end lost 3 bases, the J end lost 1 base, and 25 bases lay between the germline ends. Germline CDR1 and CDR2: SGHRS and YFSETQ. CDR3 nucleotides: TGCGCCAGCAGCTCCGCGACAGCAACGATGGGGGGGGCCCAAGAGACCCAGTACTTC. This codes for CASSSATATMGGAQETQYF.

J is TRBJ1-2 and V is TRBV5-1, with D possibly TRBD1 on 5 matching bases. Germline values: CDR1 SGHRS, CDR2 YFSETQ. The CDR3 is 14 residues long. Trimming pared 0 bases from V and 3 bases from J, leaving 9 bases between. CDR3 loop: CASSLGRADYGYTF. The CDR3 DNA is TGCGCCAGCAGCTTGGGCAGGGCCGACTATGGCTACACCTTC.

The rearrangement joins TRBV9 to TRBJ2-7; D is perhaps TRBD2 (6 bases). Looked up from germline, CDR1 is SGDLS and CDR2 is YYNGEE. The CDR3 is made up of 15 amino acids. V lost 4 bases to trimming and J lost 0 bases, with 14 bases between them. CDR3 in amino acids: CASSTNSGSSYEQYF. The DNA for the CDR3 is TGTGCCAGCAGCACAAATAGCGGTAGCTCCTACGAGCAGTACTTC.